The clone carrying this T cell receptor beta chain was counted many times. This sample is drawn from a study of response to subunit inactivated influenza vaccine. TCRdb re-derived calls from the RT-PCR reads in MiXCR, one entry per CDR3 protein. Seen here are 450,000 to 700,000 distinct CDR3 sequences, around 15% observed once, and the top ten hold approximately 12%. The CDR3 covers 17 residues. Germline V lookup: CDR1 SGHAT, CDR2 FQNNGV. Deletions cut 0 bases from V and 9 bases from J, with 23 bases between. The sequence derives from a man in his fifties or sixties who received an inactivated influenza vaccine. This sequence joins TRBV11-2 and TRBJ2-5, with a weak D call TRBD2 (6 bases). The source material was PBMCs from blood, sampled less than 13 days after vaccination. The CDR3 DNA is TGTGCCAGCAGCTTAGATAAGGCGGAGGGCGAACGGAGGGCCCAGTACTTC. It yields the protein CASSLDKAEGERRAQYF.